The rows below give T cell receptor beta chains drawn from one sample of a study of Ad26.COV2.S vaccination and SARS-CoV-2 variants. The assay was immunoSEQ multiplex PCR, and TCRdb's table has in-frame clones only and misses some. Of fewer than 400,000 clones listed, just under 85% are singletons. Specimen: peripheral blood, collected in a trial of Ad26.COV2.S vaccine versus placebo. These receptors were taken from a person aged 18-60 years who received the Ad26.COV2.S COVID-19 vaccine or a placebo. Each CDR3 is given with its conserved first and last residue. D genes are given only for firm matches. Clone size is shown for a subset of rows, as once, few, many or a class of expanded clone.

TRBD1	TRBV18	TRBJ2-3	few	TGTGCCAGCTCCCCGACAGGGCACACAGATACGCAGTATTTT	CASSPTGHTDTQYF
-	TRBV6-1	TRBJ1-2	-	TGTGCCAGCAGTGCCGACCCCGGGTCACCTTCTAACTATGGCTACACCTTC	CASSADPGSPSNYGYTF
-	TRBV18	TRBJ1-1	few	TGTGCCAGCTCACGTACCGGGACAATGAACACTGAAGCTTTCTTT	CASSRTGTMNTEAFF
-	TRBV19	TRBJ1-1	-	TGTGCCAGTAGTATAGGGAGACAGGCCACTGAAGCTTTCTTT	CASSIGRQATEAFF
-	TRBV5-4	TRBJ2-3	-	TGTGCCAGCAGCTTAGGGTTAGTCAAGTATTTT	CASSLGLVKYF
-	TRBV28	TRBJ2-5	-	TGTGCCAGCAGCCCTAGAGGGTACCAAGAGACCCAGTACTTC	CASSPRGYQETQYF
-	TRBV5-5	TRBJ2-2	-	TGTGCCAGCAGCGTAGATGGAGGGGAGCTGTTTTTT	CASSVDGGELFF
-	TRBV7-9	TRBJ1-2	-	TGTGCCAGCAGCTACAGGGACGGGAGAGGCTACACCTTC	CASSYRDGRGYTF
-	TRBV28	TRBJ2-1	-	TGTGCCAGCAGTAAAGGGGGGAGACCCAATGAGCAGTTCTTC	CASSKGGRPNEQFF
-	TRBV5-1	TRBJ1-6	-	TGCGCCAGCAGCTTGGTGGGGGCCACCTATAATTCACCCCTCCACTTT	CASSLVGATYNSPLHF
-	TRBV7-3	TRBJ2-1	-	TGTGCCAGCAGCTTAACAGGCACGGGCCCCTGGGCAGAGGCGTCCTACAATGAGCAGTTCTTC	CASSLTGTGPWAEASYNEQFF
-	TRBV2	TRBJ2-5	-	TGTGCCAGCAGTGCAACAGACGAAGAGACCCAGTACTTC	CASSATDEETQYF
-	TRBV5-4	TRBJ1-1	-	TGTGCCAGCAGCCGTGATCGGAACACTGAAGCTTTCTTT	CASSRDRNTEAFF
-	TRBV5-6	TRBJ2-3	once	TGTGCCAGCAGCCAGACAGGCGTTACTCAAGAAGATACGCAGTATTTT	CASSQTGVTQEDTQYF
TRBD2	TRBV7-9	TRBJ2-7	-	TGTGCCAGCAGCTTAGGCCAGACTAGCGGGGGGCTCAAGCACTTC	CASSLGQTSGGLKHF
TRBD1	TRBV2	TRBJ2-7	-	TGTGCCAGCAGCGCTCCCTCTGACAGGGGGGGTGAGCAGTACTTC	CASSAPSDRGGEQYF